This T cell receptor (beta chain) was obtained from a study of T cell changes during pregnancy in multiple sclerosis. This clone was counted a single time. Repertoires were generated with immunoSEQ multiplex PCR, while TCRdb's copy carries only in-frame clones and drops some. Of approximately 88,000 clones listed, around 94% were seen once; the top ten hold 0.7% to 1%. With 2 bases removed from V and 4 bases from J, the gap between germline ends came to 14 bases. Germline V gene lookup returns CDR1 SGHVS and CDR2 FNYEAQ. CDR3 length equals 15 residues. The specimen comprised peripheral blood, sampled in the third trimester of pregnancy. This receptor was obtained from a female donor with multiple sclerosis, enrolled in a pregnancy study. The chain has TRBV7-6 and TRBJ2-5; D call uncertain. CDR3 region: CASSLLNSPTETQYF. DNA for the CDR3: TGTGCCAGCAGCTTACTCAACAGCCCCACAGAGACCCAGTACTTC.